Below are 5 T cell receptor beta chains sequenced from a single sample in a study of hypomethylating agent response in myelodysplastic syndrome. Data came from immunoSEQ multiplex PCR; TCRdb stores just in-frame clones and leaves some out. This table has about 4,000 clones, around nine tenths appearing once. The sample in question was bone marrow, obtained before or after starting hypomethylating agent treatment for myelodysplastic syndrome (not recorded which). The receptor source for this set is a human donor with myelodysplastic syndrome.

This sequence joins TRBV10-1 and TRBJ2-7, with D perhaps assigned TRBD1 or TRBD2 (5 bases each). The CDR3 runs to 15 residues. Deletions cut 0 bases from V and 6 bases from J, with 15 bases between. Looked up from germline, CDR1 is WNHNN and CDR2 is SYGVQD (reference sequence). The CDR3 protein is CASSESGGPGREQYF. Here the CDR3 DNA reads TGCGCCAGCAGTGAGTCGGGCGGGCCGGGGCGCGAGCAGTACTTC.

A word on this clone: In the same sample, other DNA sequences code for this CDR3. The chain recombines TRBV2 with TRBJ2-2, with 8 bases identical to TRBD2. The CDR3 covers 14 residues. The V segment lost 6 bases and the J segment 4 bases; nucleotides outside the gene matches: 4. CDR1 SNHLY and CDR2 FYNNEI come from the germline V gene. The CDR3 reads CASSSGSSTGELFF. CDR3 nucleotide sequence: TGTGCCAGCAGCAGCGGGAGCTCCACCGGGGAGCTGTTTTTT.

The chain joins TRBV29-1 to TRBJ1-2, with 7 bases identical to TRBD1. CDR1 and CDR2 (germline): SQVTM, ANQGSEA. Trimming removed 7 bases from V and 4 bases from J; junction bases left unmatched: 9. This CDR3 spans 13 amino acids. CDR3 protein: CSATTGPGYGYTF. CDR3 sequence (DNA): TGCAGCGCCACGACAGGGCCCGGCTATGGCTACACCTTC.

The gene calls are TRBV13 and TRBJ1-2; D gene ambiguous. The CDR3 loop spans 16 amino acids. V lost 0 bases and J lost 4, with 15 bases in between. The germline CDR1 and CDR2 sequences are PRHDT and FYEKMQ (reference sequence). The CDR3 sequence is CASSLGIDGRSYGYTF. The CDR3 nucleotides read TGTGCCAGCAGCTTAGGCATCGACGGCCGAAGCTATGGCTACACCTTC.

The chain combines TRBV14 with TRBJ2-7; 12 nucleotides align to TRBD2. From germline, CDR1 is SGHDN and CDR2 FVKESK. V lost 0 bases, J lost 6 bases, and 9 bases stayed unmatched. This CDR3 is built from 17 residues. CDR3 region: CASSQDQRLAGVSEQYF. The CDR3 coding sequence is TGTGCCAGCAGCCAAGATCAGAGACTAGCGGGAGTATCCGAGCAGTACTTC.